This TCR beta chain was profiled in a study of B cell selection in AIRE deficiency. The study, taken as a whole, reports: About a third of healthy-donor shared Treg TCRbeta sequences appeared in patient Tconv cells. Shorter CDR3s marked shared Treg sequences, biased toward few non-templated insertions. Healthy donors alone shared 31.6% of approximately 3,500 Treg sequences; patients alone nearly 9.5%.

Sequencing was performed with immunoSEQ multiplex PCR; in TCRdb, only in-frame clones are kept and a portion is missing. Of over 20,000 clones listed, around 97% are singletons. Comments on this clone: Its matching antigen is unknown.

Conventional CD4 T cells were sorted as CD4+CD127+ cells. CDR1 MDHEN and CDR2 SYDVKM come from the germline V gene. CDR3 length equals 15 residues. The V gene end was trimmed by 6 bases and the J gene end by 9 bases; junction bases not matched to a gene: 13. The TCR sequence derives from a human donor with AIRE deficiency. Material: conventional CD4+ T cells sorted from PBMCs. The chain is built from TRBV28 and TRBJ2-7; TRBD2 agrees at 11 bases. This CDR3 reads CASSSGGLAAFRQYF. DNA of the CDR3: TGTGCCAGCAGCTCGGGGGGACTAGCGGCTTTTAGGCAGTACTTC.